Below, 16 T cell receptor beta chains from the same sample are listed, as sequenced in a study of T-cell memory formation after mild COVID-19. TCRdb called the 5' RACE reads again in MiXCR, with one record for every CDR3 protein. The sample contains 250,000 to 400,000 distinct CDR3 sequences, approximately 14% of which appear only once. Sequencing was carried out using PBMCs or a T cell subset sorted from them (not recorded which). The receptors were gathered from a man in his late teens or twenties who had mild COVID-19 (a few samples of this study predate the infection). Cell type and time point are not known.

There are many counts of this clonotype. The rearrangement uses TRBV7-6 and TRBJ2-5; perhaps D is TRBD1 or TRBD2 (5 bases each). V dropped 4 bases and J dropped 2 bases, with 5 bases sitting between them. Germline loops: CDR1 SGHVS, CDR2 FNYEAQ. CDR3 length equals 12 residues. CDR3 protein: CASSWGQETQYF. CDR3 bases: TGTGCCAGCAGCTGGGGGCAAGAGACCCAGTACTTC.

The chain combines TRBV7-2 with TRBJ2-3; D remains unclear. Trimming pared 5 bases from V and 9 bases from J, leaving 9 bases between. The germline V gene encodes CDR1 SGHTA and CDR2 FQGNSA. The CDR3 spans 11 residues. The CDR3 region has the DNA TGTGCCAGCAGCCGCACGCGAACGCAGTATTTT. Its protein is CASSRTRTQYF. Supplemented by reference TRBV7-2 and TRBJ2-3, the full variable domain reads GAGVSQSPSNKVTEKGKDVELRCDPISGHTALYWYRQSLGQGLEFLIYFQGNSAPDKSGLPSDRFSAERTGGSVSTLTIQRTQQEDSAVYLCASSRTRTQYFGPGTRLTVL.

There are a few counts of this clonotype. The CDR3 loop is CASSLEPEGNGEKLFF. CDR3 DNA sequence: TGCGCCAGCAGCTTAGAACCTGAGGGGAACGGTGAAAAACTGTTTTTT. The V call is TRBV4-3, the J call TRBJ1-4; D is perhaps TRBD1 (5 bases). The CDR3 extends over 16 amino acids. The V gene lost 5 bases and the J gene lost 7 bases, with 20 bases spanning the gap. Germline V gene sequence: CDR1 LGHNA, CDR2 YSLEER.

The gene calls are TRBV7-8 and TRBJ2-5; 10 nucleotides line up with TRBD2. V lost 6 bases to trimming and J lost 5 bases; unmatched junction nucleotides: 9. CDR1 is SGHVS, CDR2 FQNEAQ, per germline. This CDR3 is built from 15 residues. In nucleotides, the CDR3 is TGTGCCAGCAGGCAGCGGGGGGGCCCTCAGGAGACCCAGTACTTC. Residues: CASRQRGGPQETQYF.

The J gene is TRBJ2-3, the V gene TRBV5-1; TRBD1 aligns across 9 bases. Germline V gene data show CDR1 as SGHRS and CDR2 as YFSETQ. The CDR3 is made up of 14 amino acids. V was clipped by 0 bases and J by 5 bases; unmatched bases: 1. The DNA of the CDR3 is TGCGCCAGCAGCTTGGTGACAGGGGGAGATACGCAGTATTTT. Residues: CASSLVTGGDTQYF.

This clonotype was observed a few times. The rearrangement joins TRBV12-3 or TRBV12-4 to TRBJ2-3, with D possibly TRBD2 on 6 matching bases. The CDR3 sequence is 14 residues long. V was cut by 6 bases and J by 0 bases, with 10 bases left in between. Written as DNA, the CDR3 is TGTGCCAGCAGAAAGAGCGGGAGCACAGATACGCAGTATTTT. It translates to CASRKSGSTDTQYF.

This clonotype came up a few times. The chain has TRBV27 and TRBJ1-5; D may be TRBD1 (5 bases). The CDR3 is 16 residues long. Between the trimmed V and J ends, which lost 0 bases and 0 bases, there was a span of 9 bases. The germline V gene encodes CDR1 MNHEY and CDR2 SMNVEV (reference sequence). The CDR3 loop is CASSLSGRASNQPQHF. CDR3 sequence (DNA): TGTGCCAGCAGTTTATCGGGGCGGGCTAGCAATCAGCCCCAGCATTTT.

The chain couples TRBV28 to TRBJ2-2; tentatively, D is TRBD2 (5 bases). CDR3 size: 15 residues. The germline CDR1 and CDR2 sequences are MDHEN and SYDVKM. Deletions cut 3 bases from V and 4 bases from J, with 12 bases between. In DNA, the CDR3 is TGTGCCAGCAGTTTCACTAGTTGGGGCACCGGGGAGCTGTTTTTT. Translated: CASSFTSWGTGELFF.

The sample holds a few counts of this clonotype. The genes are TRBV7-8 and TRBJ2-7; D may be TRBD1 or TRBD2 (6 bases each). The CDR3 runs to 17 residues. CDR1 is SGHVS, CDR2 FQNEAQ, per germline. V gave up 2 bases and J gave up 5 bases, with 22 bases separating them. The CDR3 DNA reads TGTGCCAGCAGCTTATTTCCCGGGGGCGACAGGAGGGACGAGCAGTACTTC. It encodes CASSLFPGGDRRDEQYF.

This clonotype was found many times. V and J are TRBV5-1 and TRBJ2-5, with 13 positions matching TRBD2. The junction had 2 bases not matched to a gene; V was cut back by 2 bases and J by 1 base. Germline-derived CDR1 and CDR2 are SGHRS and YFSETQ. The CDR3 has 16 residues. CDR3 DNA: TGCGCCAGCAGCTTCGGACTAGCGGGGGCCCAAGAGACCCAGTACTTC. Its protein product is CASSFGLAGAQETQYF.

This chain uses TRBV20-1 with TRBJ1-1, with TRBD1 identical over 10 bases. The CDR3 runs 13 residues. The V gene end was trimmed by 2 bases and the J gene end by 4 bases; junction bases not matched to a gene: 1. Germline lookup yields CDR1 DFQATT and CDR2 SNEGSKA (reference sequence). The CDR3 region has the DNA TGCAGTGCTAGAAGGACAGGGGGCACTGAAGCTTTCTTT. It specifies CSARRTGGTEAFF.

This clonotype has only a few counts. The chain joins TRBV6-5 to TRBJ1-1; D possibly corresponds to TRBD1 (5 bases). V lost 2 bases and J 0 bases, leaving 10 bases between the germline ends. Germline-derived CDR1 and CDR2 are MNHEY and SVGAGI. The CDR3 spans 15 residues. Here the CDR3 reads CASSYLGEVNTEAFF. CDR3 DNA sequence: TGTGCCAGCAGTTACCTGGGGGAGGTGAACACTGAAGCTTTCTTT.

The gene calls are TRBV4-1 and TRBJ2-1, with D tentatively TRBD1 (6 bases). CDR1 is MGHRA, CDR2 YSYEKL, per germline. V was cut by 0 bases and J by 6 bases, with 12 bases left in between. The CDR3 covers 15 residues. CDR3 region: CASSQDPGVGNEQFF. CDR3 nucleotides: TGCGCCAGCAGCCAAGATCCAGGGGTAGGCAATGAGCAGTTCTTC.

This clonotype was seen a few times. The chain recombines TRBV25-1 with TRBJ2-2; 8 bases are a match to TRBD2. CDR1 and CDR2 from the germline V gene are MGHDK and SYGVNS. J lost 5 bases, V lost 5 bases, and 7 bases had no gene match. The CDR3 is 15 amino acids. The CDR3 nucleotides read TGTGCCAGCAGTTCCGCCGGGGGGGCGACCGGGGAGCTGTTTTTT. Translation: CASSSAGGATGELFF.

The CDR3 sequence: CASSSGTSGNIQYF. The DNA of the CDR3 is TGTGCCAGCAGCTCTGGGACTAGCGGTAACATTCAGTACTTC. The gene calls are TRBV7-2 and TRBJ2-4; 11 bases fit TRBD2. The V segment lost 4 bases and the J segment 7 bases; nucleotides outside the gene matches: 3. The germline V gene has CDR1 SGHTA and CDR2 FQGNSA. This CDR3 is 14 amino acids long.

This clonotype was found a few times. This chain connects TRBV24-1 to TRBJ2-2; unclear D gene. Germline V gene sequence: CDR1 KGHDR, CDR2 SFDVKD. Trimming pared 3 bases from V and 2 bases from J, leaving 9 bases between. The CDR3 has 15 amino acids. The CDR3 here is CATSDNRVNTGELFF. The CDR3 nucleotides are TGTGCCACCAGTGATAATAGGGTTAACACCGGGGAGCTGTTTTTT.